The 13 T cell receptor beta chains given below trace back to one sample, sequenced in a study of T cell responses to AZD1222 COVID-19 vaccine. Repertoires were generated with immunoSEQ multiplex PCR, while TCRdb's copy carries only in-frame clones and drops some. The sample lists 85,000 or so clones, over 80% occurring once. The sequenced sample was peripheral blood, obtained 28 days after the second AZD1222 dose. These receptors were collected from an adult who received the AZD1222 COVID-19 vaccine.

The chain links TRBV28 to TRBJ2-2; the match to TRBD1 covers 11 bases. Trimming at V came to 3 bases and at J to 2 bases, leaving 2 bases not matched to a gene. CDR3 length: 16 amino acids. CDR1 and CDR2 (germline): MDHEN, SYDVKM. CDR3 sequence (DNA): TGTGCCAGCAGTTTGGACAGGGGGCTCAACACCGGGGAGCTGTTTTTT. This encodes CASSLDRGLNTGELFF.

This clone has a single count. This chain links TRBV4-1 with TRBJ2-5; D tentatively reads TRBD1 or TRBD2 (5 bases each). Trimming took 1 base from V and 9 from J, leaving 12 bases between them. CDR1 and CDR2 (germline): MGHRA, YSYEKL. CDR3 length: 13 residues. CDR3 residues: CASSQARELAQYF. CDR3 nucleotides: TGCGCCAGCAGCCAAGCCAGGGAGTTGGCCCAGTACTTC.

The J gene is TRBJ2-2, the V gene TRBV5-1; D is possibly TRBD2 (6 bases). Per germline, CDR1 SGHRS and CDR2 YFSETQ. CDR3 length: 16 amino acids. V was pared by 4 bases and J by 0 bases, with 13 bases between. The CDR3 region is CASSLGIAANTGELFF. The CDR3 DNA reads as TGCGCCAGCAGCCTGGGGATAGCGGCGAACACCGGGGAGCTGTTTTTT.

J is TRBJ2-1 and V is TRBV11-3; tentatively, D is TRBD1 (6 bases). CDR1 and CDR2 from the germline V gene are SGHNT and YENEEA. Trimming took off 2 bases at V and 8 bases at J, with 7 bases between the two ends. The CDR3 covers 12 residues. CDR3 DNA sequence: TGTGCCAGCAGCTTATCAGGGGATGAGCAGTTCTTC. The encoded protein is CASSLSGDEQFF. Full variable domain (rest looked up from reference TRBV11-3 and TRBJ2-1): EAGVVQSPRYKIIEKKQPVAFWCNPISGHNTLYWYLQNLGQGPELLIRYENEEAVDDSQLPKDRFSAERLKGVDSTLKIQPAELGDSAVYLCASSLSGDEQFFGPGTRLTVL.

The gene calls are TRBV5-1 and TRBJ2-3; 9 nucleotides match TRBD1. There are 14 residues in the CDR3. The germline V gene encodes CDR1 SGHRS and CDR2 YFSETQ. V shed 4 bases and J 5 bases; nucleotides not matched to a gene: 5. CDR3 nucleotides: TGCGCCAGCAGCACCGACAGGGGGGGAGATACGCAGTATTTT. As protein: CASSTDRGGDTQYF.

The V and J genes are TRBV5-1 and TRBJ2-2; 12 bases are shared with TRBD2. This CDR3 has 15 amino acids. Unmatched junction bases numbered 5, after V lost 4 bases and J lost 7 bases. Germline V gene data show CDR1 as SGHRS and CDR2 as YFSETQ. CDR3 bases: TGCGCCAGCAGCATGACTAGCGGGAGTATCGGGGAGCTGTTTTTT. This gives the protein CASSMTSGSIGELFF.

This rearrangement joins TRBV3-1 (or the pseudogene TRBV3-2) to TRBJ1-6, with 9 positions matching TRBD1. Germline V gene sequence: CDR1 LGHDT, CDR2 YNNKEL (reference sequence). CDR3 size: 12 residues. V shed 10 bases, J shed 9 bases, and the junction held 4 bases outside the gene matches. The CDR3 spells CATTGGRSPLHF. DNA for the CDR3: TGTGCCACGACAGGGGGACGTTCACCCCTCCACTTT.

The genes are TRBV7-8 and TRBJ1-6; D ambiguous. V gave up 3 bases and J gave up 11 bases, with 14 bases separating them. Germline loops: CDR1 SGHVS, CDR2 FQNEAQ. This CDR3 region has 14 residues. The DNA for the CDR3 is TGTGCCAGCAGCTTCCTTGCCCTAGGGACACCCCTCCACTTT. It codes for CASSFLALGTPLHF.

The chain is built from TRBV18 and TRBJ1-4; D is undetermined. In germline, CDR1 is KGHSH, CDR2 LQKENI. V was trimmed by 3 bases and J by 6 bases, leaving 8 bases between them. The CDR3 contains 13 residues. In DNA form, the CDR3 reads TGTGCCAGCTCACCGGCAAGGGATGAAAAACTGTTTTTT. It encodes CASSPARDEKLFF.

The V gene is TRBV29-1, the J gene TRBJ1-2; possibly TRBD1 for D (5 bases). CDR3 length: 12 amino acids. Trimming removed 4 bases at V and 8 bases at J, with 14 bases between. Looked up from germline, CDR1 is SQVTM and CDR2 is ANQGSEA. CDR3: CSVGGGGVGYTF. Here the CDR3 DNA reads TGCAGCGTTGGGGGCGGTGGGGTAGGCTACACCTTC. The full variable domain, its missing parts supplied by reference TRBV29-1 and TRBJ1-2, is SAVISQKPSRDICQRGTSLTIQCQVDSQVTMMFWYRQQPGQSLTLIATANQGSEATYESGFVIDKFPISRPNLTFSTLTVSNMSPEDSSIYLCSVGGGGVGYTFGSGTRLTVV.

The J gene is TRBJ2-7, the V gene TRBV24-1; D tentatively fits TRBD1 or TRBD2 (5 bases each). Per the germline V gene, CDR1 is KGHDR and CDR2 is SFDVKD. The CDR3 is 14 amino acids. Trimming left V 9 bases short and J 4 bases short, with 18 bases between. The CDR3 DNA follows: TGTGCCACCGCGCCGTCGGGGCCCGTTTACGAGCAGTACTTC. Translating gives CATAPSGPVYEQYF.

The chain combines TRBV6-5 with TRBJ1-1; a possible D gene is TRBD1 (5 bases). The CDR3 sequence is 14 residues long. In germline, CDR1 is MNHEY, CDR2 SVGAGI. Trimming removed 6 bases from V and 5 bases from J, with 16 bases in between. The CDR3, as DNA: TGTGCCAGCAGCCCGGGCACTCGGGGGACTGAAGCTTTCTTT. Protein sequence: CASSPGTRGTEAFF.

The J gene is TRBJ1-2, the V gene TRBV14, with D unclear. Germline-derived CDR1 and CDR2 are SGHDN and FVKESK. The CDR3 length is 13 residues. V lost 3 bases to trimming and J lost 3 bases, with 8 bases between them. The CDR3 nucleotides are TGTGCCAGCAGCCACCAGCTCGACTATGGCTACACCTTC. Encoded protein: CASSHQLDYGYTF.